This TCR beta chain was captured in a study of T-cell reconstitution after alpha-beta-depleted transplantation in children. Preparation of the TCRbeta library was carried out with unique molecular identifiers. Using its own MiXCR run on the PCR reads, TCRdb lists one record per CDR3 protein. This sample yields 600,000 to 700,000 distinct CDR3 sequences, of which around a sixth are seen a single time; approximately 1% belongs to the top ten. The sample holds a few counts of this clonotype. V lost 2 bases, J lost 7 bases, and 11 bases stayed unmatched. This CDR3 is built from 15 residues. From germline, CDR1 is SGHTA and CDR2 FQGNSA.

This clonotype was obtained from a human donor who donated a stem cell graft to a child with acute myeloid leukemia. The sequencing used PBMCs from the stem cell graft donor, collected from the stem cell graft. The chain recombines TRBV7-2 with TRBJ2-7; TRBD1 agrees at 7 bases. CDR3 in amino acids: CASSLSGTVLREQYF. CDR3 DNA: TGTGCCAGCAGCTTATCCGGGACAGTCCTACGGGAGCAGTACTTC.